Each of the 32 T cell receptor beta chains below was sequenced from the same sample in a study of follicular helper T cells after annual influenza vaccination. Assay: immunoSEQ multiplex PCR; the TCRdb copy retains only in-frame clones and omits some. The table has roughly 15,000 clones, around 75% seen once; the top ten hold 0.4% to 0.55%. This sample's time point: 2015-2016 season, pre-vaccination. The source material was CXCR5- memory CD4+ T cells sorted from blood, sampled on the day of influenza vaccination. These receptors all stem from an adult who received the influenza vaccine.

The J gene is TRBJ1-2, the V gene TRBV10-3; D remains unclear. Per germline, CDR1 ENHRY and CDR2 SYGVKD. The CDR3 has 16 amino acids. The V gene lost 0 bases and the J gene lost 0 bases, with 11 bases spanning the gap. This chain's CDR3 is CAISESGSLANYGYTF. The CDR3 DNA reads as TGTGCCATCAGTGAGTCCGGGTCTTTAGCTAACTATGGCTACACCTTC.

This chain links TRBV7-6 with TRBJ2-1; D is unresolved. V lost 5 bases and J 10 bases, leaving 9 bases between the germline ends. The CDR3 runs 11 residues. Germline values: CDR1 SGHVS, CDR2 FNYEAQ. In DNA form, the CDR3 reads TGTGCCAGCAGCCCGGCCCTAGAGCAGTTCTTC. It yields the protein CASSPALEQFF.

This sequence joins TRBV28 and TRBJ2-5, with TRBD1 matching 7 bases. Germline CDR1 is MDHEN and CDR2 is SYDVKM. The J segment lost 3 bases and the V segment lost 6 bases, leaving 7 bases of the junction unmatched. The CDR3 sequence is 14 residues long. CDR3 protein: CASSRGGRKETQYF. The CDR3 nucleotides are TGTGCCAGCAGCCGAGGGGGCAGAAAAGAGACCCAGTACTTC.

This clone was recorded a few times. The chain couples TRBV28 to TRBJ2-7; D may be TRBD1 (6 bases). Germline assignment: CDR1 MDHEN and CDR2 SYDVKM. The CDR3 loop spans 13 amino acids. V was pared by 5 bases and J by 9 bases, with 17 bases between. The CDR3 region is CASSRDTPTAQYF. DNA for the CDR3: TGTGCCAGCAGTCGGGACACGCCGACAGCGCAGTACTTC. Based on the CDR3 plus reference TRBV28 and TRBJ2-7, the full variable domain is DVKVTQSSRYLVKRTGEKVFLECVQDMDHENMFWYRQDPGLGLRLIYFSYDVKMKEKGDIPEGYSVSREKKERFSLILESASTNQTSMYLCASSRDTPTAQYFGPGTRLTVT.

J is TRBJ1-1 and V is TRBV11-2, with D hard to call. The CDR3 totals 16 residues. V was cut by 1 base and J by 8 bases, with 20 bases left in between. CDR1 is SGHAT, CDR2 FQNNGV, per germline. This CDR3 reads CASSLARLRGPVEAFF. CDR3 coding DNA: TGTGCCAGCAGCTTAGCGAGGCTCCGTGGTCCCGTCGAAGCTTTCTTT.

The rearrangement joins TRBV5-1 to TRBJ2-1, with D perhaps TRBD2 (6 bases). Germline V gene lookup returns CDR1 SGHRS and CDR2 YFSETQ. V was clipped by 6 bases and J by 4 bases, with 14 bases between them. The CDR3 is made up of 14 amino acids. The DNA for the CDR3 is TGCGCCAGCAAGATCGGGGGAGTATACAATGAGCAGTTCTTC. As protein: CASKIGGVYNEQFF. Full variable domain (rest looked up from reference TRBV5-1 and TRBJ2-1): KAGVTQTPRYLIKTRGQQVTLSCSPISGHRSVSWYQQTPGQGLQFLFEYFSETQRNKGNFPGRFSGRQFSNSRSEMNVSTLELGDSALYLCASKIGGVYNEQFFGPGTRLTVL.

J is TRBJ2-2 and V is TRBV5-1; D might be TRBD2 (5 bases). The CDR3 runs 15 residues. The germline V gene encodes CDR1 SGHRS and CDR2 YFSETQ. Trimming pared 4 bases from V and 5 bases from J, leaving 15 bases between. CDR3: CASSLATTATGELFF. The CDR3 region has the DNA TGCGCCAGCAGCCTGGCGACTACCGCAACCGGGGAGCTGTTTTTT.

This sequence joins TRBV11-2 and TRBJ2-1, with 11 bases aligning to TRBD2. This CDR3 region has 16 residues. Per germline, CDR1 SGHAT and CDR2 FQNNGV. J gave up 5 bases and V 6 bases, and 9 bases lay outside the gene matches. CDR3 nucleotides: TGTGCCAGCAGGTCAATAGCGGGGGGGACCGACAATGAGCAGTTCTTC. Translation gives CASRSIAGGTDNEQFF.

This chain links TRBV28 with TRBJ2-7; D gene ambiguous. The CDR3 has 13 amino acids. The germline CDR1 and CDR2 sequences are MDHEN and SYDVKM. Trimming cost V 3 bases and J 5 bases, with 11 bases left between them. CDR3 in DNA: TGTGCCAGCAGTTTTTCGGTACCCAACGAGCAGTACTTC. Its protein is CASSFSVPNEQYF.

The CDR3 sequence: CASSLATAGGRPFEQFF. The CDR3 nucleotides are TGTGCCAGCAGCTTAGCAACAGCGGGGGGGCGTCCCTTTGAGCAGTTCTTC. The gene calls are TRBV7-6 and TRBJ2-1; 10 nucleotides align to TRBD2. Germline CDR1 reads SGHVS; CDR2 reads FNYEAQ. The CDR3 totals 17 residues. Trimming removed 0 bases from V and 9 bases from J; junction bases left unmatched: 11.

This rearrangement joins TRBV7-8 to TRBJ1-4; 11 bases are shared with TRBD1. Germline CDR1 SGHVS, CDR2 FQNEAQ. The J segment lost 6 bases and the V segment lost 5 bases, leaving 2 bases of the junction unmatched. This CDR3 contains 14 residues. The CDR3 nucleotides read TGTGCCAGCAGCGGACAGGGGGCTTATGAAAAACTGTTTTTT. This encodes CASSGQGAYEKLFF. Drawing the rest from reference TRBV7-8 and TRBJ1-4, the complete variable domain is GAGVSQSPRYKVAKRGQDVALRCDPISGHVSLFWYQQALGQGPEFLTYFQNEAQLDKSGLPSDRFFAERPEGSVSTLKIQRTQQEDSAVYLCASSGQGAYEKLFFGSGTQLSVL.

The chain is built from TRBV4-1 and TRBJ1-3; TRBD1 might be the D (6 bases). V was trimmed by 1 base and J by 0 bases, leaving 10 bases between them. CDR1 and CDR2 (germline): MGHRA, YSYEKL. This CDR3 comprises 16 residues. CDR3 nucleotides: TGCGCCAGCAGCCAAGGACGGACAGTCTCTGGAAACACCATATATTTT. Translating it yields CASSQGRTVSGNTIYF.

This clone appeared once. V is TRBV12-5 and J is TRBJ2-1, with TRBD2 identical over 16 bases. V gave up 2 bases and J gave up 7 bases; unmatched junction bases: 8. Germline lookup yields CDR1 LGHNT and CDR2 FRNRAP. The length of the CDR3 is 18 residues. The CDR3 loop reads CASGLPLGTSGGVNEQFF. The CDR3 DNA sequence: TGTGCTAGTGGTTTGCCCCTTGGGACTAGCGGGGGGGTAAATGAGCAGTTCTTC.

The sample holds a few counts of this clone. The CDR3 protein is CASRGASHYEQYF. The CDR3 region has the DNA TGCGCCAGCAGAGGTGCTAGTCACTACGAGCAGTACTTC. The rearrangement links TRBV5-1 to TRBJ2-7; D gene unclear. This CDR3 is built from 13 residues. Trimming stripped 5 bases from V and 3 bases from J, with 12 bases between. Germline CDR1 and CDR2: SGHRS and YFSETQ.

The chain has TRBV19 and TRBJ1-4, with D maybe TRBD1 (5 bases). V was cut by 4 bases and J by 7 bases, with 16 bases left in between. This CDR3 region has 15 residues. Germline CDR1 LNHDA, CDR2 SQIVND (reference sequence). CDR3 in amino acids: CASSRYGTEGEKLFF. The CDR3 DNA reads as TGTGCCAGTAGTAGATACGGGACCGAAGGTGAAAAACTGTTTTTT.

Here the CDR3 reads CASMAGALDTGELFF. The CDR3 nucleotides are TGTGCCAGCATGGCCGGGGCGCTGGACACCGGGGAGCTGTTTTTT. The rearrangement joins TRBV7-2 to TRBJ2-2; D may correspond to TRBD1 or TRBD2 (5 bases each). This CDR3 is built from 15 residues. CDR1 SGHTA and CDR2 FQGNSA come from the germline V gene. Trimming stripped 7 bases from V and 3 bases from J, with 15 bases between.

This chain uses TRBV30 with TRBJ2-1; D is uncertain. CDR1 and CDR2 from the germline V gene are GTSNPN and SVGIG (reference sequence). V was pared by 1 base and J by 6 bases, with 10 bases between. The CDR3 has 13 amino acids. The CDR3 region has the DNA TGTGCCTGGAGTGCCGGCAGCCTCAATGAGCAGTTCTTC. This sequence encodes CAWSAGSLNEQFF.

This chain links TRBV14 with TRBJ1-2; no reliable D call. Germline CDR1 reads SGHDN; CDR2 reads FVKESK. This CDR3 is built from 13 residues. Trimming pared 4 bases from V and 8 bases from J, leaving 14 bases between. The CDR3 sequence is CASSPGNYRGYTF. CDR3 in DNA: TGTGCCAGCAGCCCGGGAAATTATAGAGGCTACACCTTC.

This clone was recorded once. The rearrangement joins TRBV7-2 to TRBJ2-1; 8 nucleotides line up with TRBD2. This CDR3 is 15 amino acids long. V lost 3 bases and J lost 9; bases outside the gene matches: 10. CDR1 and CDR2 (germline): SGHTA, FQGNSA. DNA of the CDR3: TGTGCCAGCAGCTTTAGATTGACGGGGGGGCCTGAGCAGTTCTTC. It translates to CASSFRLTGGPEQFF.

The J gene is TRBJ2-1, the V gene TRBV27; tentative D call: TRBD1 (5 bases). Germline V lookup: CDR1 MNHEY, CDR2 SMNVEV (reference sequence). The CDR3 covers 19 residues. V dropped 5 bases and J dropped 2 bases, with 25 bases sitting between them. CDR3 sequence: CASSPVRLRSGAAYNEQFF. DNA for the CDR3: TGTGCCAGCAGTCCCGTAAGGTTACGTAGTGGGGCCGCCTACAATGAGCAGTTCTTC.

This clone has just a few counts. The rearrangement uses TRBV6-6 and TRBJ2-1; weak D call: TRBD1 (5 bases). Per germline, CDR1 MNHNY and CDR2 SVGAGI (reference sequence). With 6 bases removed from V and 9 bases from J, the gap between germline ends came to 12 bases. There are 12 residues in the CDR3. The CDR3 loop is CASREVQGEQFF. The CDR3 coding sequence is TGTGCCAGCAGGGAAGTGCAGGGTGAGCAGTTCTTC.

CDR3 protein: CASSYSVRHQPQHF. CDR3 sequence (DNA): TGTGCCAGCAGTTACTCGGTTCGCCATCAGCCCCAGCATTTT. V usage is TRBV6-6 and J usage is TRBJ1-5; D is unresolved. From germline, CDR1 is MNHNY and CDR2 SVGAGI (reference sequence). V was pared by 0 bases and J by 5 bases, with 8 bases between. The CDR3 covers 14 residues.

This clone came up a few times. The CDR3 sequence is CAWSASTGGGTQYF. For the CDR3, the DNA is TGTGCCTGGAGTGCCTCTACAGGGGGCGGGACCCAGTACTTC. V usage is TRBV30 and J usage is TRBJ2-5; 9 positions agree with TRBD1. V shed 1 base and J 7 bases; nucleotides not matched to a gene: 7. Per the germline V gene, CDR1 is GTSNPN and CDR2 is SVGIG (reference sequence). There are 14 residues in the CDR3.

This clone has just one count. This chain uses TRBV7-2 with TRBJ2-3, with 12 bases matching TRBD2. This CDR3 has 18 residues. Germline CDR1 and CDR2: SGHTA and FQGNSA. V shed 0 bases and J 0 bases; nucleotides not matched to a gene: 4. CDR3 bases: TGTGCCAGCAGCTTAGCGGCTAGCGGGGGGGCAAGCACAGATACGCAGTATTTT. This gives the protein CASSLAASGGASTDTQYF.

This sequence joins TRBV11-1 and TRBJ2-7, with D unresolved. CDR1 and CDR2 (germline): SGHAT, FQDESV (reference sequence). Trimming left V 1 base short and J 0 bases short, with 13 bases between. The CDR3 has 16 amino acids. The CDR3 spells CASSLGPGRSSYEQYF. The CDR3 bases are TGTGCCAGCAGCTTAGGTCCTGGCAGGAGCTCCTACGAGCAGTACTTC.

This CDR3 reads CASSLSTPGRGVFFTGELFF. In DNA, the CDR3 is TGCGCCAGCAGCTTGTCCACCCCGGGACGTGGGGTATTTTTCACCGGGGAGCTGTTTTTT. This rearrangement joins TRBV5-1 to TRBJ2-2; either TRBD1 or TRBD2 may supply D (5 bases each). From germline, CDR1 is SGHRS and CDR2 YFSETQ. The CDR3 contains 20 residues. The V end lost 1 base, the J end lost 4 bases, and 26 bases lay between the germline ends.

The gene calls are TRBV4-3 and TRBJ2-3, with 12 bases aligning to TRBD2. The germline gives CDR1 LGHNA, CDR2 YSLEER. This CDR3 contains 17 residues. V lost 2 bases, J lost 1 base, and 4 bases stayed unmatched. CDR3 amino acids: CASSQSRTSGGTDTQYF. In DNA, the CDR3 is TGCGCCAGCAGCCAATCAAGGACTAGCGGGGGCACAGATACGCAGTATTTT.

V gene TRBV5-5 combines with J gene TRBJ1-2, with no clear D. The germline V gene has CDR1 SGHKS and CDR2 YYEKEE (reference sequence). The CDR3 runs 13 residues. Trimming removed 1 base from V and 5 bases from J, with 9 bases in between. CDR3 bases: TGTGCCAGCAGCTTGCGGTGGGGTTATGGCTACACCTTC. The encoded protein is CASSLRWGYGYTF.

The V gene is TRBV7-2, the J gene TRBJ2-2; the D gene is possibly TRBD1 (6 bases). This CDR3 contains 15 residues. Germline V gene sequence: CDR1 SGHTA, CDR2 FQGNSA. V lost 5 bases and J lost 4, with 14 bases in between. The CDR3 is CASSRPGAGTGELFF. The CDR3 DNA sequence: TGTGCCAGCAGCCGCCCAGGGGCAGGCACCGGGGAGCTGTTTTTT.

CDR3 nucleotides: TGTGCCAGCAGCAGGACTAGTGAGGGAGAGACCCAGTACTTC. Translated: CASSRTSEGETQYF. The chain recombines TRBV5-4 with TRBJ2-5; TRBD2 matches 7 bases. The germline V gene has CDR1 SGHNT and CDR2 YYREEE (reference sequence). Trimming at V came to 4 bases and at J to 4 bases, leaving 7 bases not matched to a gene. This CDR3 region has 14 residues.

This clone has just one count. This chain connects TRBV30 to TRBJ2-2, with unresolved D. The CDR3 extends over 14 amino acids. Germline lookup yields CDR1 GTSNPN and CDR2 SVGIG (reference sequence). V lost 0 bases and J lost 11, with 16 bases in between. CDR3 loop: CAWSVSPAPPELFF. In nucleotides, the CDR3 is TGTGCCTGGAGTGTATCCCCCGCACCCCCAGAGCTGTTTTTT. Based on the CDR3 plus reference TRBV30 and TRBJ2-2, the full variable domain is SQTIHQWPATLVQPVGSPLSLECTVEGTSNPNLYWYRQAAGRGLQLLFYSVGIGQISSEVPQNLSASRPQDRQFILSSKKLLLSDSGFYLCAWSVSPAPPELFFGEGSRLTVL.

The CDR3 region is CASSFSHQETQYF. CDR3 bases: TGTGCCAGCAGCTTTTCCCACCAAGAGACCCAGTACTTC. V usage is TRBV7-6 and J usage is TRBJ2-5; D ambiguous. Trimming stripped 3 bases from V and 0 bases from J, with 5 bases between. Looked up from germline, CDR1 is SGHVS and CDR2 is FNYEAQ. CDR3 length: 13 amino acids.